This T cell receptor (beta chain) was captured by sequencing in a study of control samples from healthy donors and cancer patients. TCRdb keeps only in-frame clones here, not all; method: immunoSEQ multiplex PCR. Of around 200,000 clones listed, about 93% were seen once; the top ten hold about 1.5%. Germline V CDR1 and CDR2: SGHDT, YYEEEE. The V end was cut by 0 bases, the J end by 4 bases, with 17 bases between. The CDR3 has 17 residues. The chain links TRBV5-6 to TRBJ1-5, with D hard to call. The clonotype originates from a man younger than 30 in good health. The specimen sequenced was blood. CDR3: CASSLAEREKGNQPQHF. CDR3 coding DNA: TGTGCCAGCAGCTTGGCCGAACGTGAAAAAGGGAATCAGCCCCAGCATTTT.